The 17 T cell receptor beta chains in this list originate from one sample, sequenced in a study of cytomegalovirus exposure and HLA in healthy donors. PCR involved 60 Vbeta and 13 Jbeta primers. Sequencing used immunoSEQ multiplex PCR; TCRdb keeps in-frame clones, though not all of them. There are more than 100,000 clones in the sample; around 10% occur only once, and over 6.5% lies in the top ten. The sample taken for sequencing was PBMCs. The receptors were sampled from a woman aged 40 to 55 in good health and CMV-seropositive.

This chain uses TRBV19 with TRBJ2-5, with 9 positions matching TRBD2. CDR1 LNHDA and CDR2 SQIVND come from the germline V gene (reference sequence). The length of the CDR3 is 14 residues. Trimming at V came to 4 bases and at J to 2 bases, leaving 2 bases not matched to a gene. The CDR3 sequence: CASSSLAGQETQYF. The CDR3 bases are TGTGCCAGTAGTAGTCTAGCGGGGCAAGAGACCCAGTACTTC.

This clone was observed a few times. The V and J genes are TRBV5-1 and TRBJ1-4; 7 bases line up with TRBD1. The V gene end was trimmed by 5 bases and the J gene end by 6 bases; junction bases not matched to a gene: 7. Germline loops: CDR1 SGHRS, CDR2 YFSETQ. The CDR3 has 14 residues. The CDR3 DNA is TGCGCCAGCAGTTCAGGGACAGCGGATGAAAAACTGTTTTTT. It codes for CASSSGTADEKLFF.

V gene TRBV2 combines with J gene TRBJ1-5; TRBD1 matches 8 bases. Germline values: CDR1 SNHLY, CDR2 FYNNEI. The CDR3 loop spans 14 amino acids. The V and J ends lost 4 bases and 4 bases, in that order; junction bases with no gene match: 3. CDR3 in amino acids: CASSGTGSNQPQHF. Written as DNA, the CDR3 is TGTGCCAGCAGTGGGACAGGGTCGAATCAGCCCCAGCATTTT. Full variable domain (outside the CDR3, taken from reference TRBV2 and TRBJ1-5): EPEVTQTPSHQVTQMGQEVILRCVPISNHLYFYWYRQILGQKVEFLVSFYNNEISEKSEIFDDQFSVERPDGSNFTLKIRSTKLEDSAMYFCASSGTGSNQPQHFGDGTRLSIL.

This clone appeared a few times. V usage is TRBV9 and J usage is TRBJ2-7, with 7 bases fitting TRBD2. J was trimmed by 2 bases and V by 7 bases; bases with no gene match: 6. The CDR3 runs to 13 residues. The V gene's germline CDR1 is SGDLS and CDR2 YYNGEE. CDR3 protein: CASSNGGTYEQYF. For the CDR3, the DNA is TGTGCCAGCTCTAACGGGGGGACCTACGAGCAGTACTTC.

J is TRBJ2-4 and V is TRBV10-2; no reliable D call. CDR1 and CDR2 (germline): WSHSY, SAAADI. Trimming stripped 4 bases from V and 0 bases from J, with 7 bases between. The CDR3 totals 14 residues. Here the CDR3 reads CASSGALAKNIQYF. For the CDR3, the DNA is TGCGCCAGCAGTGGGGCTCTAGCCAAAAACATTCAGTACTTC.

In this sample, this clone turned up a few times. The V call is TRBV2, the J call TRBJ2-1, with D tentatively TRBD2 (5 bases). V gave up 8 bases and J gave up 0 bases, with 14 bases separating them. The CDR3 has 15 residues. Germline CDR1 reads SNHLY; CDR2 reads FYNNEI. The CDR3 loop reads CASLPERSSYNEQFF. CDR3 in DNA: TGTGCCAGCTTACCAGAGCGGAGCTCCTACAATGAGCAGTTCTTC.

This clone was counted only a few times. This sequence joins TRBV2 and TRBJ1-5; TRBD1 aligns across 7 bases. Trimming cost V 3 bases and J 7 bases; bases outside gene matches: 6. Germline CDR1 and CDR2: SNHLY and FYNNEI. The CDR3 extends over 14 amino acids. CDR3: CASSEVTGDQPQHF. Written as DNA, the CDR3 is TGTGCCAGCAGTGAGGTCACAGGGGACCAGCCCCAGCATTTT.

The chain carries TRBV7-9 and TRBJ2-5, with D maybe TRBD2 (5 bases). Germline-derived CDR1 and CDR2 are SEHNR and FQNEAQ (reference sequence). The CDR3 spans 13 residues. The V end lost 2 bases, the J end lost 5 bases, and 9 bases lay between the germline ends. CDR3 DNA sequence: TGTGCCAGCAGCTTACGGGGTGGGGAGACCCAGTACTTC. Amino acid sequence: CASSLRGGETQYF.

The CDR3 reads CASSLPGGIRENTEAFF. CDR3 nucleotides: TGCGCCAGCAGCTTACCGGGGGGGATTCGTGAGAACACTGAAGCTTTCTTT. The rearrangement uses TRBV5-1 and TRBJ1-1, with a possible D match to TRBD1 (5 bases). CDR1 SGHRS and CDR2 YFSETQ come from the germline V gene. V was trimmed by 2 bases and J by 1 base, leaving 18 bases between them. This CDR3 contains 17 residues.

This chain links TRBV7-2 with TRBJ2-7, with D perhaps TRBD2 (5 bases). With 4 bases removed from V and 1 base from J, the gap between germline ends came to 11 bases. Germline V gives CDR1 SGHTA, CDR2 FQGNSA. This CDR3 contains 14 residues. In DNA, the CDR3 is TGTGCCAGCAGCTCTCGGGAAGGGTCCTACGAGCAGTACTTC. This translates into CASSSREGSYEQYF.

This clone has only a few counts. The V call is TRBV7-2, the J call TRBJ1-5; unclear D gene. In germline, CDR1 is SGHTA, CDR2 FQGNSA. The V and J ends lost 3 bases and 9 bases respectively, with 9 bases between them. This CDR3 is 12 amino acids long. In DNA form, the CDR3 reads TGTGCCAGCAGCTTTCGGGAGGGGCCCCAGCATTTT. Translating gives CASSFREGPQHF. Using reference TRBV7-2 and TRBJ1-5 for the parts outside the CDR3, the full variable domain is GAGVSQSPSNKVTEKGKDVELRCDPISGHTALYWYRQSLGQGLEFLIYFQGNSAPDKSGLPSDRFSAERTGGSVSTLTIQRTQQEDSAVYLCASSFREGPQHFGDGTRLSIL.

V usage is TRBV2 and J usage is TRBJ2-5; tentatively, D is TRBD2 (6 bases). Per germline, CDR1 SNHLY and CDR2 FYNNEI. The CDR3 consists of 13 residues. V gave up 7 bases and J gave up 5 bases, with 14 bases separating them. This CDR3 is CASTTTGGETQYF. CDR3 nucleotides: TGTGCCAGCACTACGACTGGGGGGGAGACCCAGTACTTC.

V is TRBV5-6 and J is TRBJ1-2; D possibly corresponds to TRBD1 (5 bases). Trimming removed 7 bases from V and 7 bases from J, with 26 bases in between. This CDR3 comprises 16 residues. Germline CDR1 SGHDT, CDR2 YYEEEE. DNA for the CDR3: TGTGCCAGCCGCCGGACTGGGGAGGGGAGTTGGAGTGGCTACACCTTC. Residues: CASRRTGEGSWSGYTF.

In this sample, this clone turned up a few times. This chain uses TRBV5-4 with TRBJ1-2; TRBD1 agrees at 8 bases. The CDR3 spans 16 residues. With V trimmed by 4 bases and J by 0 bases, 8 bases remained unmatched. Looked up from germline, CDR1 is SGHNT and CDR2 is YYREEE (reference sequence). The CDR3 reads CASSTTGGKANYGYTF. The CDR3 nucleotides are TGTGCCAGCAGCACCACAGGGGGTAAAGCTAACTATGGCTACACCTTC.

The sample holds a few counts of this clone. CDR3 in DNA: TGTGCCAGCAGCTTTGGGGGGGGTTTCAATCAGCCCCAGCATTTT. Its protein product is CASSFGGGFNQPQHF. The chain links TRBV5-6 to TRBJ1-5; D is perhaps TRBD1 (5 bases). Deletions cut 2 bases from V and 3 bases from J, with 12 bases between. The CDR3 has 15 residues. The germline gives CDR1 SGHDT, CDR2 YYEEEE.

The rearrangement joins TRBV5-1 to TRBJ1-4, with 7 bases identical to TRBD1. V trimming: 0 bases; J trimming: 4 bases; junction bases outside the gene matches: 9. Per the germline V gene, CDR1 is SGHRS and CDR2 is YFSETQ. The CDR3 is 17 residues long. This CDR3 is CASSLGRGGSVNEKLFF. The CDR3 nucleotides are TGCGCCAGCAGCTTGGGTCGAGGGGGCTCCGTTAATGAAAAACTGTTTTTT. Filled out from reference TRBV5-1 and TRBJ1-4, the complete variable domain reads KAGVTQTPRYLIKTRGQQVTLSCSPISGHRSVSWYQQTPGQGLQFLFEYFSETQRNKGNFPGRFSGRQFSNSRSEMNVSTLELGDSALYLCASSLGRGGSVNEKLFFGSGTQLSVL.

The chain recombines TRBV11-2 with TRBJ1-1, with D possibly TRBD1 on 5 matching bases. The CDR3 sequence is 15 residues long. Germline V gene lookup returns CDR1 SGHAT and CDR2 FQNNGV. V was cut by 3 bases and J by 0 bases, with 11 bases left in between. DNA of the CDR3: TGTGCCAGCAGCTTGGGGGACTCCGTGAACACTGAAGCTTTCTTT. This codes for CASSLGDSVNTEAFF.